The rows below give T cell receptor beta chains drawn from one sample of a study of T cells in Graves' hyperthyroidism and ophthalmopathy. From the multiplex PCR reads, TCRdb called clonotypes with MiXCR, one entry per CDR3 protein. The repertoire holds 530,000 or so distinct CDR3 sequences, under 20% seen once, with 17% in the top ten. The material sequenced was blood. Every receptor here comes from a young woman with Graves' ophthalmopathy. CDR3s include the opening cysteine and the closing phenylalanine or tryptophan. D genes are given only for firm matches. Clone size is shown for a subset of rows, as once, few, many or a class of expanded clone.

d_gene	v_gene	abundance	j_gene	CDR3nt	CDR3aa
TRBD2	TRBV28	-	TRBJ2-2	TGTGCCAGCAGTGTGGGACTAGCGGGAGGCGCCGGGGAGCTGTTTTTT	CASSVGLAGGAGELFF
TRBD1	TRBV15	few	TRBJ2-7	TGTGCCACCAGCAGCGGCGGCGGACAGGGCCACGAGCAGTACTTC	CATSSGGGQGHEQYF
TRBD1	TRBV12-3/TRBV12-4	-	TRBJ2-2	TGTGCCAGCGTGGTCGGGACAGCTTTCACCGGGGAGCTGTTTTTT	CASVVGTAFTGELFF
TRBD1	TRBV28	many	TRBJ1-4	TGTGCCAGCAGTTTACCAGGGACAGGGGGCGAAAAACTGTTTTTT	CASSLPGTGGEKLFF
-	TRBV28	many	TRBJ1-3	TGTGCCAGCCGATCTGGAAACACCATATATTTT	CASRSGNTIYF
TRBD1	TRBV28	-	TRBJ2-7	TGTGCCAGCAGGAATCAGGGGGAGAACTACGAGCAGTACTTC	CASRNQGENYEQYF
TRBD1	TRBV7-9	-	TRBJ2-1	TGTGCCAGCAGCTTTTCCCGGACAGGGGGCTCCTACAATGAGCAGTTCTTC	CASSFSRTGGSYNEQFF
TRBD1	TRBV27	once	TRBJ1-5	TGTGCCAGCAGTTTGGGACAGGAGAACAATCAGCCCCAGCATTTT	CASSLGQENNQPQHF
-	TRBV5-8	many	TRBJ1-5	TGTGCCAGCAGCTTGGCGGGGAGTAGCAATCAGCCCCAGCATTTT	CASSLAGSSNQPQHF
-	TRBV6-6	few	TRBJ1-2	TGTGCCAGCAGTTACCGTACAATGACAGGTTATAACTATGGCTACACCTTC	CASSYRTMTGYNYGYTF
-	TRBV2	-	TRBJ1-1	TGCGCCAGCCAACCACGGGCTGAAGCTTTCTTT	CASQPRAEAFF
-	TRBV6-2/TRBV6-3	many	TRBJ1-1	TGTGCCAGCAGTTTTAGAGATTTCGCTAAGGGGACTGAAGCTTTCTTT	CASSFRDFAKGTEAFF
TRBD2	TRBV11-2	few	TRBJ2-7	TGTGCCAGCAGCTTAGATCTTGGGGGGGGATCCTACGAGCAGTACTTC	CASSLDLGGGSYEQYF
-	TRBV12-3/TRBV12-4	-	TRBJ2-2	TGTGCCAGCAGTTTGGAGGCCGCGGGGAACACCGGGGAGCTGTTTTTT	CASSLEAAGNTGELFF
-	TRBV3-1	many	TRBJ1-1	TGTGCCAGCAGCCAACAAGGCGGAAGCAGCACTGAAGCTTTCTTT	CASSQQGGSSTEAFF
-	TRBV11-2	few	TRBJ1-1	TGTGCCAGCAGCTTTATCCCCCCGACGGATGAAGCTTTCTTT	CASSFIPPTDEAFF
TRBD2	TRBV7-9	-	TRBJ2-7	TGTGCCAGCAGCCCGACTAGCGGGGGAACCTACGGGCAGTACTTC	CASSPTSGGTYGQYF
TRBD2	TRBV7-8	once	TRBJ2-1	TGTGCCAGCAGCCTCAAGCGGGAGGGCCAGAATGAGCAGTTCTTC	CASSLKREGQNEQFF
TRBD1	TRBV29-1	many	TRBJ1-2	TGCAGCGCACCGGGACAGTTCTATGGCTACACCTTC	CSAPGQFYGYTF
TRBD1	TRBV28	many	TRBJ1-3	TGTGCCAGCGTCAGCGCCGGGACAGGGGGACCTAGAAACACCATATATTTT	CASVSAGTGGPRNTIYF
TRBD1	TRBV6-1	few	TRBJ1-5	TGTGCCAGCGGACAGGGGTTACGACAGCCCCAGCATTTT	CASGQGLRQPQHF
-	TRBV5-1	few	TRBJ1-1	TGCGCCTGCAGCGTGAGACAGAACACTGAAGCTTTCTTT	CACSVRQNTEAFF
-	TRBV4-2	few	TRBJ1-5	TGTGCCAGCAGCCACCAGGATTGGGGGGAAAAGCATTTT	CASSHQDWGEKHF
-	TRBV12-3/TRBV12-4	-	TRBJ2-7	TGTGCCAGCAGCCAGACAGAGGGGAAGGGTAGCCTAAATTACGAGCAGTACTTC	CASSQTEGKGSLNYEQYF
TRBD1	TRBV10-3	many	TRBJ1-4	TGTGCCATCAGTGACCCGGACAGGGCTAATGAAAAACTGTTTTTT	CAISDPDRANEKLFF
-	TRBV28	many	TRBJ1-5	TGTGCCAGCAGAACGGGGGGGAACAATCAGCCCCAGCATTTT	CASRTGGNNQPQHF
-	TRBV7-2	few	TRBJ1-2	TGTGCCAGCAGCCCCAGAACTGGGCAATCCTCTGGCTACACCTTC	CASSPRTGQSSGYTF
TRBD2	TRBV27	-	TRBJ2-5	TGTGCCAGCAGTTTAATGGCGGGGGGGCAAGAGACCCAGTACTTC	CASSLMAGGQETQYF